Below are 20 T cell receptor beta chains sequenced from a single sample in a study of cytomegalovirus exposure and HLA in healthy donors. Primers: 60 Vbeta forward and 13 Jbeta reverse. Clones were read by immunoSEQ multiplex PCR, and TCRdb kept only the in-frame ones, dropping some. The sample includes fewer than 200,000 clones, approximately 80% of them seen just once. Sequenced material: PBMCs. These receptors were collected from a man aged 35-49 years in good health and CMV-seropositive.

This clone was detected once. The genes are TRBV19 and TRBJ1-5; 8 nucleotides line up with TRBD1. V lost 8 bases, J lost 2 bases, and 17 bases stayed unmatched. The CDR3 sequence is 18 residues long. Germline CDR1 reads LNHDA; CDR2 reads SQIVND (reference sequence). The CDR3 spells CASRRDRGGDIGNQPQHF. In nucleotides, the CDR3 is TGTGCCAGTCGTAGAGACAGGGGAGGGGATATCGGCAATCAGCCCCAGCATTTT.

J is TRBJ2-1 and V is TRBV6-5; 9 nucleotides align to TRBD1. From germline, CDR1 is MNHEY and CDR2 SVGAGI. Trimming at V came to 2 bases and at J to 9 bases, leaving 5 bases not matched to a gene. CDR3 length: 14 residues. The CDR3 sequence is CASSYRDRVGEQFF. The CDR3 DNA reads TGTGCCAGCAGTTACCGGGACAGGGTGGGTGAGCAGTTCTTC.

DNA for the CDR3: TGTGCCAGTAGTATCGCAACTTCCTACGAGCAGTACTTC. Its protein is CASSIATSYEQYF. This rearrangement joins TRBV19 to TRBJ2-7; the D is unclear. V was pared by 3 bases and J by 1 base, with 7 bases between. Germline V gives CDR1 LNHDA, CDR2 SQIVND (reference sequence). CDR3 length: 13 residues.

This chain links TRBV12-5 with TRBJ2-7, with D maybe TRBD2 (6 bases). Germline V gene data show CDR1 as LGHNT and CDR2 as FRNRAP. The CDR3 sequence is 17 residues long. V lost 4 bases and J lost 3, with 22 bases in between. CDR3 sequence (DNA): TGTGCTAGTGGTTCCCCGAAGGGAGGTCGGTGGGGCTACGAGCAGTACTTC. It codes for CASGSPKGGRWGYEQYF.

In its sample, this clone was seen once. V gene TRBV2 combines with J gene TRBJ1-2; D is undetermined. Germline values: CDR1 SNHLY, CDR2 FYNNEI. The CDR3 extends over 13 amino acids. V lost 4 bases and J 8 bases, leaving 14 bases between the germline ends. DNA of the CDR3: TGTGCCAGCAGTGGGACTCAATTAGGGGGCTACACCTTC. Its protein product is CASSGTQLGGYTF. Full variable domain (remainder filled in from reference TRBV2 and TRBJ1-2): EPEVTQTPSHQVTQMGQEVILRCVPISNHLYFYWYRQILGQKVEFLVSFYNNEISEKSEIFDDQFSVERPDGSNFTLKIRSTKLEDSAMYFCASSGTQLGGYTFGSGTRLTVV.

DNA of the CDR3: TGCGCCAGCAGCCAAGACAGAGATCAGCCCCAGCATTTT. Translating it yields CASSQDRDQPQHF. The chain uses TRBV5-1 and TRBJ1-5; a weak D match, TRBD1 (5 bases). The CDR3 runs to 13 residues. The germline gives CDR1 SGHRS, CDR2 YFSETQ. The V and J ends lost 4 bases and 5 bases respectively, with 10 bases between them. Combining the CDR3 with reference TRBV5-1 and TRBJ1-5 gives the whole variable domain KAGVTQTPRYLIKTRGQQVTLSCSPISGHRSVSWYQQTPGQGLQFLFEYFSETQRNKGNFPGRFSGRQFSNSRSEMNVSTLELGDSALYLCASSQDRDQPQHFGDGTRLSIL.

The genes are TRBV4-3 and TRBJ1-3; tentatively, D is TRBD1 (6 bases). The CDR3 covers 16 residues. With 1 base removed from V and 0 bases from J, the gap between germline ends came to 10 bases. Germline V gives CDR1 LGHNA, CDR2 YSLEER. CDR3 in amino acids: CASSQVGQISGNTIYF. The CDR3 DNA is TGCGCCAGCAGCCAAGTCGGACAGATCTCTGGAAACACCATATATTTT.

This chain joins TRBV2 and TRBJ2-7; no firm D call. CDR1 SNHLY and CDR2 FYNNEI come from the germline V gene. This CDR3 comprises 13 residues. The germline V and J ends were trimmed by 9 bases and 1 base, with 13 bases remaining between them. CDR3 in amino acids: CASTTELSYEQYF. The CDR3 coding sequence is TGTGCCAGTACGACCGAACTATCCTACGAGCAGTACTTC.

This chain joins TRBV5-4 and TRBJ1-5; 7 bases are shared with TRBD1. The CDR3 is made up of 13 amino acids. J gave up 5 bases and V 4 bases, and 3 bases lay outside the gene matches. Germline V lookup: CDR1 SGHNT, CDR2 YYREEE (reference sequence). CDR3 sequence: CASSPDRDQPQHF. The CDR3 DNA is TGTGCCAGCAGCCCCGACAGGGATCAGCCCCAGCATTTT.

The CDR3 bases are TGTGCCAGCAGCGTAGCCGGGACTTTCACAGATACGCAGTATTTT. Protein sequence: CASSVAGTFTDTQYF. The rearrangement uses TRBV9 and TRBJ2-3; maybe TRBD2 (6 bases). The ends were cut back, 0 bases at V and 2 bases at J, with 10 bases in the middle. Germline-derived CDR1 and CDR2 are SGDLS and YYNGEE. CDR3 size: 15 residues.

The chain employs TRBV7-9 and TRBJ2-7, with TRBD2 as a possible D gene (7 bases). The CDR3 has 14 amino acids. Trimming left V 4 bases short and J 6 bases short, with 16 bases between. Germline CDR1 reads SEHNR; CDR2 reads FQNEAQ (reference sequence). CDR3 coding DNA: TGTGCCAGCAGCTCCTGGCGGGGGCTCGGCGAGCAGTACTTC. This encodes CASSSWRGLGEQYF.

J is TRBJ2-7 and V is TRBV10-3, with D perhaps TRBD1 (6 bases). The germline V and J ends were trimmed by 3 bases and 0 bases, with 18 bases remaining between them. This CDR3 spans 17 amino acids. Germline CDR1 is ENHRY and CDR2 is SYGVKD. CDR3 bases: TGTGCCATCAGTGAATCTCTAGTGGGGGCAAACTCCTACGAGCAGTACTTC. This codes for CAISESLVGANSYEQYF.

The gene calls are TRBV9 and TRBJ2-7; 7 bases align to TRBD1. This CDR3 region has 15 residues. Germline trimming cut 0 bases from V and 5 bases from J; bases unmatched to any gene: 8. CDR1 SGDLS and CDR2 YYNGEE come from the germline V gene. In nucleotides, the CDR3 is TGTGCCAGCAGCGTAGCCACAGGGGCCGCAAACGAGCAGTACTTC. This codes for CASSVATGAANEQYF.

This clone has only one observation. The CDR3 DNA reads as TGTGCCAGCAGCCCGGGACTAGCGGGGGTAGATACGCAGTATTTT. Translating gives CASSPGLAGVDTQYF. The chain carries TRBV7-9 and TRBJ2-3; 14 nucleotides match TRBD2. Germline CDR1 reads SEHNR; CDR2 reads FQNEAQ (reference sequence). The CDR3 contains 15 residues. V shed 5 bases, J shed 5 bases, and the junction held 3 bases outside the gene matches.

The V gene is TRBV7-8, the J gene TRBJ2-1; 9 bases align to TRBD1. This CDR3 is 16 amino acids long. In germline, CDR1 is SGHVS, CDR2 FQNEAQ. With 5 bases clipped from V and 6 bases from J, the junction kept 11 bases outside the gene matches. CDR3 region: CASSNLAGTGFNEQFF. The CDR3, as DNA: TGTGCCAGCAGCAACCTAGCCGGGACAGGGTTCAATGAGCAGTTCTTC.

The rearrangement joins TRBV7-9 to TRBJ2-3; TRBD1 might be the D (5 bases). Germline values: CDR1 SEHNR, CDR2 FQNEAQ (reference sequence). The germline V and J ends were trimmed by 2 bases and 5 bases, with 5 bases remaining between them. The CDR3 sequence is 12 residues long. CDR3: CASSLQGDTQYF. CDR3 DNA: TGTGCCAGCAGCTTACAGGGAGATACGCAGTATTTT. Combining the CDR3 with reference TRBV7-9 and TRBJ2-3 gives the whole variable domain DTGVSQNPRHKITKRGQNVTFRCDPISEHNRLYWYRQTLGQGPEFLTYFQNEAQLEKSRLLSDRFSAERPKGSFSTLEIQRTEQGDSAMYLCASSLQGDTQYFGPGTRLTVL.

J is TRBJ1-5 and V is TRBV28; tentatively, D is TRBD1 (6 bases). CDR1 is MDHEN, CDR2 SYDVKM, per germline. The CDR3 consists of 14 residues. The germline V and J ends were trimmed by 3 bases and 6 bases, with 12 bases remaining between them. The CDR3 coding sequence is TGTGCCAGCAGTTTCACAGGGCAGAGTCAGCCCCAGCATTTT. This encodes CASSFTGQSQPQHF.

CDR3 sequence: CASSSGTSGYNEQFF. The CDR3 coding sequence is TGTGCCAGCAGTTCCGGGACTAGCGGATACAATGAGCAGTTCTTC. The chain combines TRBV27 with TRBJ2-1; TRBD2 agrees at 11 bases. The V and J ends lost 4 bases and 4 bases, in that order; junction bases with no gene match: 3. There are 15 residues in the CDR3. Germline assignment: CDR1 MNHEY and CDR2 SMNVEV (reference sequence).

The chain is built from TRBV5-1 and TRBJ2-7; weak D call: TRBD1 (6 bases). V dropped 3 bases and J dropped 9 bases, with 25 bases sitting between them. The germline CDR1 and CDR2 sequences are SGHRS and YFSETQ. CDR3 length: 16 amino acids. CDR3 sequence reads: CASSYRGGSEHDAQYF. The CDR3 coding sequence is TGCGCCAGCAGCTACCGAGGGGGTTCTGAGCACGACGCGCAGTACTTC.

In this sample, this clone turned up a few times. In DNA form, the CDR3 reads TGTGCCAGTCATGACAGGGGGCTTGGGGAGACCCAGTACTTC. It translates to CASHDRGLGETQYF. The chain carries TRBV19 and TRBJ2-5, with TRBD1 identical over 10 bases. This CDR3 has 14 residues. The germline V gene has CDR1 LNHDA and CDR2 SQIVND (reference sequence). The V and J ends lost 8 bases and 5 bases, in that order; junction bases with no gene match: 8.